The rows below give T cell receptor beta chains drawn from one sample of a study of blood T cell repertoires in COVID-19. Clones were read by immunoSEQ multiplex PCR, and TCRdb kept only the in-frame ones, dropping some. The table includes about 190,000 clones, around 85% detected once. The sequenced sample consisted of PBMCs or T cells enriched from blood (not recorded which). The origin of the receptors is a woman under 40 who had recovered from COVID-19. Both conserved end residues are part of each CDR3.

V: TRBV2; CDR3: CASGGQGARNTGELFF
V: TRBV7-9; CDR3: CASSFGHNSNQPQHF
V: TRBV2; CDR3: CASSSGGVTDTQYF
V: TRBV19; CDR3: CASNLYVHTGELFF
V: TRBV1; CDR3: CTSDPTCGTGGITYGYTF
V: TRBV25-1; CDR3: CASKLGQGYTF
V: TRBV7-8; CDR3: CASSLARNSNSPLHF
V: TRBV7-6; CDR3: CASSPETGPSGNTIYF
V: TRBV5-8; CDR3: CASSQRRGQLNYGYTF
V: TRBV5-1; CDR3: CASSLMGQGNEQFF
V: TRBV18; CDR3: CASSPTGDRVSDEQFF
V: TRBV5-4; CDR3: CASSLAGLAVYEQYF
V: TRBV28; CDR3: CASSLGQTNYGYTF
V: TRBV20-1; CDR3: CSASEERGGRNEQFF
V: TRBV4-1; CDR3: CASSQADRVDTEAFF
V: TRBV5-5; CDR3: CASSFSGTLNTEAFF
V: TRBV3-1/TRBV3-2; CDR3: CASSLTENTEAFF
V: TRBV2; CDR3: CASSGSTSGGNYEQYF
V: TRBV4-2; CDR3: CASSQRLGLELFF
V: TRBV19; CDR3: CASRRQSRVYTEAFF
V: TRBV27; CDR3: CASSLTSGSGDTQYF
V: TRBV14; CDR3: CASSQEALATYEQYF
V: TRBV6-2/TRBV6-3; CDR3: CASSRGSGVSTDTQYF
V: TRBV20-1; CDR3: CSAWTVEKLFF
V: TRBV11-2; CDR3: CASSLTAGGGEAFF
V: TRBV13; CDR3: CASSYFAGPTNIQYF